This TCR beta chain came from a study of T cell repertoires in cytomegalovirus infection. To note about this clonotype: The antigen is not known.

Study observations and caveats: CMV carriers having the relevant HLA were flagged by cumulative public TCR beta family frequency. CMV-specific HLA-C-restricted TCR beta clonotypes dominated the ex vivo response.

In TCRdb, the reads were re-called with MiXCR into one record per CDR3 protein. Of about 98,000 distinct CDR3 sequences in the sample, 16% were seen once. The source material was PBMCs. This TCR came from a human donor in good health (CMV status not recorded). Some clones in this sample may be carry-over from other donors' samples.

CDR3 amino acids: CASRRGDKPSGANVLTF. The CDR3 region has the DNA TGTGCCAGCAGAAGAGGGGACAAACCCTCTGGGGCCAACGTCCTGACTTTC. The J gene is TRBJ2-6, the V gene TRBV27; D is possibly TRBD1 (6 bases). V was clipped by 6 bases and J by 0 bases, with 15 bases between them. Looked up from germline, CDR1 is MNHEY and CDR2 is SMNVEV (reference sequence). This CDR3 contains 17 residues.